The entry that follows covers one TCR beta chain sequence. The specificity of this receptor is unknown. Nothing much larger sits one base from this clone, and base qualities are not available. The cohort consisted of more than 650 healthy bone marrow donors. Cohort members were all nominally healthy when sampled, although unrecorded immune exposures were likely present. The donor was CMV seronegative and was included in the group of 352 seronegative cohort members. Each donor provided a peripheral blood sample, and peripheral blood mononuclear cells were used for TCR beta sequencing. The Qiagen DNeasy Blood Extraction Kit was used to extract genomic DNA from the blood cell samples. The data were obtained in a study of cytomegalovirus exposure and HLA in healthy donors (dated by TCRdb to about 2017). The study in broad terms: In an earlier analysis of some 550 of the donors, 250 to 350 Gb of sequence data and 90 million to 120 million unique TCR beta sequences from 150 million to 200 million T cells were reported. Roughly 300 gigabases of sequencing data and tens of millions of unique TCR sequences made up an early release that covered nearly 650 HLA-typed donors. Of the 300 to 500 genotyped donors, 81% were placed in the genetic ancestry cluster associated with self-reported Caucasian donors. The study aimed to test whether cataloging public T cell receptors could reveal signatures of past pathogen exposure. Using immunosequencing, the study profiled T cell repertoires from about 650 subjects and related those repertoires to cytomegalovirus serostatus. Along with the roughly 700-subject first cohort, a separate validation cohort of roughly 110 different subjects was used. High-throughput TCR immunosequencing, statistical association of individual TCRs with disease status, and machine learning were combined to predict cytomegalovirus infection status. To study patterns of TCR occurrence, a later analysis re-analyzed previously published TCR beta repertoires from 666 donors and added high-resolution HLA genotyping. Rather than drawing on any new phenotypic data, the later analysis identified candidate immune exposures from TCR beta sequences and the way those sequences occurred across donors. An earlier analysis of several hundred of the donors applied high-throughput TCR beta sequencing to assess whether each TCR beta V gene segment acted as functional or pseudogenic. Donor age, sex, ethnicity and CMV serostatus were compiled alongside the repertoire data. A later genetic analysis used genome-wide SNP genotypes for about three fifths of the 666 donors, treating that subset as a discovery cohort. Every discovery cohort repertoire had been produced on one sequencing platform. Class I and class II HLA loci were covered by the typing at four-digit resolution. Typing coverage differed by locus: A, B, C, DRB1 and DQB1 were typed in roughly 620-630 donors, DQA1 in 500 to 550, DPA1 in over 600, and DPB1 in just under 490. Because of strong linkage in the cohort, roughly five DR-DQ haplotypes were treated as single units for association and clustering. On average, 235,054 unique TCR beta nucleotide sequences were sequenced per donor among about 400 genotyped donors of the cohort, with about 17% of those sequences being non-productive.

The library relied on the immunoSEQ multiplex PCR assay. The multiplex PCR relied on a mix of 60 forward primers for TCR Vbeta segments and 13 reverse primers for TCR Jbeta segments. The CDR3 region of rearranged TCR beta genes was amplified from genomic DNA by a multiplex PCR assay. Amplified TCR beta libraries were sequenced as 87-base-pair reads on the Illumina HiSeq System. On the study's bioinformatics: A later analysis tallied roughly 78 million unique TCR beta chains across the 660 or so repertoires, and approximately 9.9 million of those chains were shared by two or more donors. A nearest-neighbor algorithm error-corrected the raw reads and collapsed the reads into unique sequences, merging closely related sequences to remove PCR and sequencing errors. Alignment of CDR3 sequences to IMGT reference sequences was used to assign V, D and J gene segments. For a sequence to be retained, a match of at least six nucleotides was required to both a V gene segment and a J gene segment. Rearrangements were classified as productive when the CDR3 lacked stop codons and remained in frame with V and J, and all other rearrangements were classified as non-productive. Following IMGT convention, CDR3 was defined as the stretch from the second conserved V-encoded cysteine to the conserved J-encoded phenylalanine. Sequences without an unambiguous match to a single V gene segment were excluded from the earlier analysis of approximately 560 of the donors. An earlier analysis of around 600 of the donors classified V segments as functional when productive rearrangements were above 56.7% and as segregating when the standard deviation between donors was above 5%. A statistical classification framework was built to diagnose cytomegalovirus status from the catalog of TCR beta chain sequences. In a later analysis, V and J genes were assigned by comparing TCR nucleotide sequences against IMGT/GENE-DB human TR gene sequences. In a later analysis, CDR3 sequences and most-parsimonious VDJ recombination scenarios were assigned using the TCRdist pipeline. In a later analysis, each TCR beta chain was defined by its CDR3 amino acid sequence together with its V-gene family, and reads lacking a unique V-gene family were excluded. In a later analysis, 450 to 600 highly shared, low-generation-probability nucleotide sequences were removed to address suspected cross-contamination and a sequencing artifact. In a later analysis, a clonal expansion index for each public chain was calculated from normalized within-repertoire ranks of inferred template counts. In a later analysis, generation probabilities were computed using a VDJ recombination model fitted to out-of-frame rearrangements, and the results were checked against IGoR. In a later analysis, hypergeometric tests were used to score TCR-TCR, TCR-HLA and TCR-CMV co-occurrence, with a repertoire-size bias correction applied to TCR pairs. False discovery rates were estimated in a later analysis by permuting HLA or CMV assignments 20 times. In a later analysis, co-occurring TCRs were grouped with DBSCAN, and TCRdist sequence similarity was added when clustering was performed within HLA-allele-positive subsets. Repertoires with fewer than 30,000 or more than 120,000 public chains were left out of co-occurrence clustering, as were four to six repertoires with anomalous nucleotide sharing. TCRdb carries this immuneACCESS record with in-frame sequences only. Its versions omit some clonotypes, under half of them owing to an unresolved V gene in the studies checked, with the rest unexplained. D and trimming were read from the DNA, whereas the V and J calls and clone size are those reported in that table. The sample records roughly 200,000 clones, 70% to 85% of which are singletons. The top ten clonotypes cover over 0.5% of the sample.

Broader findings and caveats from the paper: Because the 87-base-pair reads could not distinguish some IMGT-functional V segments, including TRBV6-2 and TRBV6-3, those segments were excluded. Strong co-occurrence of HLA alleles, especially DR and DQ, made assigning TCR associations to individual alleles difficult. Sequencing depth was assumed to be roughly uniform across donors in the presence/absence analyses, though that assumption may not hold. A later genetic analysis reported fewer N-insertions in productive TCRs among donors in an Asian-associated ancestry cluster than the approximately 700-donor mean. According to a later analysis, parvovirus B19, influenza, CMV and Epstein-Barr virus appeared linked to several top co-occurrence clusters. In vitro tests confirmed that a few of the cytomegalovirus-associated TCR beta chains recognize cytomegalovirus antigens. The classifier was reported to diagnose cytomegalovirus status with high specificity and sensitivity in both the original cohort and the validation cohort. A further reported finding was that TCR beta sequences accurately predicted the HLA-A and HLA-B alleles for most subjects in the first cohort. The study listed 164 TCR beta chains as associated with cytomegalovirus. Only TCR beta chains were sequenced in this cohort, and the absence of alpha or paired-chain data limited detectable features. In an earlier analysis of a few hundred of the donors, most TCR beta V segments were observed in productive rearrangements about 87% or about 30% of the time, broadly matching IMGT annotations. The only immune exposure information available for the cohort was CMV serostatus. Specific HLA alleles were associated with about 17,000 TCR beta sequences at a false discovery rate of 0.05 in a later analysis. A cluster of highly shared sequence variants was judged likely to represent a technical artifact of the sequencing pipeline. Because some donors lacked HLA typing at each locus, the association tests relied only on the typed subset. Linkage disequilibrium might explain the correlated functional status among segregating V segments, but an unknown experimental factor could not be excluded. According to the authors, the approach could potentially be generalized to other disease states and immunological phenotypes. Across donors, most TCR sequences were observed very rarely, whereas some public TCRs were present in many individuals. According to a later analysis, TCR association rates differed among HLA loci, with DRB1 alleles showing the most associated TCRs and HLA-C alleles showing the fewest. In a later genetic analysis, a missense DCLRE1C variant was associated with V-gene and J-gene trimming of TCR beta chains, and the association was replicated in an independent cohort. In a later analysis, HLA-associated TCR beta chains were found to be more clonally expanded and to have lower generation probabilities than equally common non-associated chains. Because counts were too low, about 18 rarely observed V segments, including chromosome 9 orphons, were excluded from the earlier analysis of several hundred of the donors. In a later analysis, most CMV-associated TCR beta chains were found to appear HLA-restricted, with HLA associations seemingly driven largely by CMV exposure.

CDR1 and CDR2, per the germline V gene, are SGHDT and YYEEEE. Trimming takes 4 bases from V and 7 bases from J, and the germline ends sit 9 bases apart. The CDR3, from cysteine to phenylalanine, totals 12 residues. Just CDR3 DNA is preserved here, 36 bases in frame from base 1. This sequence originates from a woman aged 40-49 years in good health and CMV-seronegative. The sequencing sample was made of PBMCs. The V and J genes are TRBV5-6 and TRBJ2-1, and possibly TRBD2, on 5 matching bases. CDR3 region: CASSKTGNEQFF. The DNA sequence follows: TGTGCCAGCAGCAAAACGGGGAATGAGCAGTTCTTC.